This T cell receptor (beta chain) was captured in a study of blood T cells in healthy people across ages. Of note for this clonotype: The antigen remains undetermined.

Trimming removed 6 bases from V and 13 bases from J; junction bases left unmatched: 8. Germline loops: CDR1 ENHRY, CDR2 SYGVKD. This CDR3 has 14 residues. A second PCR, run for roughly 7 to 11 cycles, used a sample-barcoded 5' primer plus a J-beta primer mix. TCRdb used MiXCR to reprocess the 5' RACE reads, holding one entry per CDR3 protein. The top ten hold 7.9% of the sample, which has over a million distinct CDR3 sequences, 40% to 50% seen once. Study outcomes and limitations: Naive T cell percentage showed a strong correlation with TCR beta diversity.

This receptor was taken from a woman in her late teens or twenties in good health. The sequenced material came from blood. This chain links TRBV10-3 with TRBJ2-1, with TRBD2 matching 14 bases. The CDR3 DNA follows: TGTGCCATCAGCGGGACTAGCGGGGGAGAGACCCAGTTCTTC. Its translation: CAISGTSGGETQFF.